The clone carrying this T cell receptor (beta chain) showed up many times. As yet, its antigen is unknown. RNA transcripts served as the template for amplifying TCR beta CDR3 regions. During a first-round RT-PCR of the TCR CDR3, the HTBI primer set was used. Each CDR3 protein gets one entry after TCRdb re-called the multiplex PCR reads with MiXCR. The repertoire includes roughly 570,000 distinct CDR3 sequences, around 45% of them detected once, and around 7.7% sits in the top ten. These data come from a study of T cells in Graves' hyperthyroidism and ophthalmopathy. The germline V and J ends were trimmed by 0 bases and 2 bases, with 14 bases remaining between them. The CDR3 is made up of 15 amino acids. Germline V gene data show CDR1 as DFQATT and CDR2 as SNEGSKA (reference sequence). Diagnoses were established using clinical symptoms, serum thyroxine and TRAb, thyroid ultrasound and orbital computed tomography.

Whole-study findings and limits: In the blood, most expanded thyroid clonotypes above 0.001 appeared as well. Ophthalmopathy could be told apart from stable hyperthyroidism with a 13 V-J model.

Sequenced sample: peripheral blood or thyroid tissue (not recorded which). This clonotype was sampled from a woman in her late teens or twenties with Graves' hyperthyroidism. The gene calls are TRBV20-1 and TRBJ2-7, with a weak D call TRBD1 (5 bases). CDR3 DNA sequence: TGCAGTGCTAGAGATTCGGACACCACCGCCTACGAGCAGTACTTC. Protein sequence: CSARDSDTTAYEQYF.